This TCR beta chain was captured in a study of T cells after yellow fever vaccination. Study-wide points: Within FACS-sorted repertoires, abundant clonotypes contaminating from the bulk population could be present. In post-booster samples, most primary-vaccination clones reappeared (roughly 96% CD4, 75% to 90% CD8).

To note about this clonotype: Antigen unknown.

MiXCR, run by TCRdb on the 5' RACE reads, gives a single entry per CDR3 protein. The profile shows approximately 600,000 distinct CDR3 sequences, 10% to 15% of them singletons. The germline CDR1 and CDR2 sequences are DFQATT and SNEGSKA (reference sequence). V lost 0 bases and J lost 2; bases outside the gene matches: 2. The CDR3 is 15 residues long. The specimen comprised PBMCs, sampled on the day of the yellow fever booster vaccination. The receptor was isolated from a man aged 25-40 years who received the YFV17D yellow fever vaccine. V is TRBV20-1 and J is TRBJ2-2; TRBD2 agrees at 8 bases. CDR3 sequence: CSARELAENTGELFF. CDR3 nucleotide sequence: TGCAGTGCTAGAGAACTAGCGGAAAACACCGGGGAGCTGTTTTTT.